The entry below gives a single T cell receptor beta chain sequence along with its context. Its antigen is unidentified. These data come from a study of monozygotic twins with inflammatory bowel disease. TCRdb reprocessed the 5' RACE reads and keeps a single row for each CDR3 protein, giving no DNA. The sample holds about 300,000 distinct CDR3 sequences. Findings of the study overall: Among IBD patients, fewer clonotypes were shared with others than among healthy twins, especially with disease activity. Patients with IBD had less TCRbeta diversity (inverse Simpson) than their healthy co-twins.

Germline V lookup: CDR1 LNHDA, CDR2 SQIVND (reference sequence). The CDR3 length is 17 residues. One blood sample of about 2.5 ml was taken from each donor. The authors isolated total RNA from whole blood without sorting T cells. The origin of this receptor is a human donor with ulcerative colitis or Crohn's disease, or a healthy co-twin of an affected twin (not recorded which). The sample comprised blood. The chain carries TRBV19 and TRBJ2-1; TCRdb's D call of TRBD2 is untestable without DNA. CDR3 sequence reads: CASTWTSKRFESNEQFF.